This TCR beta chain was sequenced during a study of PD-1 blockade in classical Hodgkin lymphoma. Relapse was seen in all patients after autologous stem cell transplantation, and brentuximab vedotin exposure was variable. Magnetic depletion of unwanted cells isolated CD4+ T cells from thawed PBMCs. Germline values: CDR1 MNHNS, CDR2 SASEGT. V lost 6 bases to trimming and J lost 4 bases, with 13 bases between them. CDR3 size: 14 residues. Using immunoSEQ multiplex PCR, the repertoire was profiled, and TCRdb retains in-frame clones only, with some absent. Here the sample spans approximately 9,300 clones, roughly 69% being singletons.

The receptor's source is a human donor with classical Hodgkin lymphoma. The V and J genes are TRBV6-1 and TRBJ2-1; D is perhaps TRBD1 (6 bases). Sequencing used CD4+ T cells from blood, obtained at baseline. CDR3 DNA sequence: TGTGCCAGCAGCCGACAGGACCAGTACAATGAGCAGTTCTTC. Translating it yields CASSRQDQYNEQFF.